This TCR beta chain originates from a study of a mutant IDH1 vaccine in newly diagnosed glioma. Whole-study context: Vaccine administration was initiated 4-6 weeks following radiotherapy alone, or with temozolomide cycles. Before enrollment, patients got radiotherapy alone, temozolomide alone, or mostly the combination.

To note about this clone: As yet, its antigen is unknown.

This table comes from immunoSEQ multiplex PCR, and its TCRdb copy is limited to in-frame clones, with some not included. The sample consists of about 21,000 clones, roughly 86% of them appearing once. The CDR3 contains 14 residues. V was cut by 2 bases and J by 5 bases, with 12 bases left in between. Germline CDR1 SGHRS, CDR2 YFSETQ. Time point noted: week 11, during vaccination. Doses consisted of 300 ug of mutant IDH1 20-mer peptide each, paired with topical imiquimod. The rearrangement links TRBV5-1 to TRBJ2-3, with D tentatively TRBD1 (6 bases). Specimen: PBMCs, collected from a glioma patient whose treatment included an IDH1 peptide vaccine. This clonotype was obtained from a middle-aged woman with glioma. The CDR3 DNA sequence: TGCGCCAGCAGCTTAACCTACAGGGAAGATACGCAGTATTTT. Amino acids: CASSLTYREDTQYF.